This entry describes one TCR beta chain. The antigen it binds to is not known. Base qualities are not recorded, but no much larger clone differs from it by a single base. The time point label on this specimen signifies: about 28 days (+/-7) after the second vaccine dose. Because spike-specific TCR depth and breadth did not differ between the two schedules, AZD1222 recipients who got a second dose at roughly 4 weeks were pooled with those who got a second dose at roughly 12 weeks. Vaccinee samples came from UK trials COV001 and COV002, including a single-blind randomized controlled phase 2/3 trial of AZD1222 (ChAdOx1 nCoV-19) in healthy adults. For TCRbeta chain sequencing, PBMC samples from trial participants were taken at day 0 and at day 28 after the second dose. These data originate in a study of T cell responses to AZD1222 COVID-19 vaccine (dated by TCRdb to the early 2020s). Describing the broader study: A total of about 230 trial participants underwent TCR sequencing, of whom about 210 received two doses of AZD1222 and about 25 received two doses of the MenACWY control vaccine. Trial participants were enrolled by age into 18-55, 56-69 and 70-plus year subgroups, with approximately 160, 26 and 62 TCR-sequenced participants respectively. Overall study outcomes, separate from this receptor: After two AZD1222 doses, both the breadth and the depth of spike-specific TCRs were significantly higher than at day 0 and than in MenACWY recipients. Conclusions about previously exposed vaccinees are limited because only five to seven AZD1222 recipients were SARS-CoV-2 seropositive at baseline. Because no samples from the day 14 peak response were available, repertoires could be characterized only after the peak T cell response. The 56-69-year group was small, and its depth increase did not reach significance, likely because of low power. Participants were mostly white British, with more females than males. The authors suggested clonal diversity may have been underestimated. CD4 TCRs associated with the vaccine covered the entire spike protein, and the dominant responses were in regions 160-218 and 743-854. Nearly half of unique spike-specific TCRs reportedly recognized epitopes outside regions mutated in the B.1.351 and B.1.1.7 variants.

The CDR3 regions of human TCRbeta chains were analyzed by immunosequencing. On the study's bioinformatics: Repertoire TCRs were checked for matches against a reference library of SARS-CoV-2-specific TCRs that had been generated using the MIRA antigen-specificity platform. Breadth was defined as the fraction of unique TCRs that were SARS-CoV-2-associated. Depth was defined as the fraction of total T cells that were SARS-CoV-2-associated. Using the MIRA data, each spike-specific TCR was assigned both to the spike region to which the TCR was reactive and to a CD4 or CD8 class. Log10-transformed breadth and depth values were compared by one-way ANOVA with Sidak's multiple comparisons tests. The clones in this table, taken by TCRdb from immuneACCESS, are in-frame only. Not every clone is retained; where verified, under half of the shortfall comes from an unresolved V gene, and the cause of the rest is unknown. V, J and clone size are those of that table, while D and trimming were read from the DNA. Within this sample are about 89,000 clones, with about 82% of them counted one time only. The top ten clonotypes cover roughly 5.6% of the sample.

The CDR1 and CDR2 encoded by the germline V gene (reference sequence) are SGHNT and YYREEE. V was cut back by 0 bases and J by 5 bases, leaving a gap of 6 bases between them. From its cysteine to its phenylalanine, the CDR3 spans 12 amino acids. Only the CDR3 portion is preserved as DNA: 36 bases, with reading frame beginning at the first base. The rearranged chain carries TRBV5-4 and TRBJ2-7, with the D gene uncertain. The TCR was taken from an adult who received the AZD1222 COVID-19 vaccine. The material was peripheral blood, obtained 28 days after the second AZD1222 dose. The CDR3 protein: CASSLDLNEQYF. The DNA sequence follows: TGTGCCAGCAGCTTGGACCTAAACGAGCAGTACTTC.